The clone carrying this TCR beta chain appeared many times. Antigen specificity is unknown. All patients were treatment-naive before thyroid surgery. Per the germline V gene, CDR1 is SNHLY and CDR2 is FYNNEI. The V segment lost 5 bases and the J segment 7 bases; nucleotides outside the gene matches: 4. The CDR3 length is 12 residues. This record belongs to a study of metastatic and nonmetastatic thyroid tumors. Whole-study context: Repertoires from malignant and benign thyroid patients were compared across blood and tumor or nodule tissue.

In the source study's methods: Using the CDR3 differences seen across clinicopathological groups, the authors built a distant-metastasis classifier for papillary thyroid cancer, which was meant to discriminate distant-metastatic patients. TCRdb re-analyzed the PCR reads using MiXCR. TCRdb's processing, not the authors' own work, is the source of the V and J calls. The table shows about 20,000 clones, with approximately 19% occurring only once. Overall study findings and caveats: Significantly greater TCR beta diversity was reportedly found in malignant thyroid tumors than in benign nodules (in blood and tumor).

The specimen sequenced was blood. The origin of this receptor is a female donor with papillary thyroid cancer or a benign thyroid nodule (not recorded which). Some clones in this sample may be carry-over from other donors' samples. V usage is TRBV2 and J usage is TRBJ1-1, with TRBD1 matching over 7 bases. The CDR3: CASSRDSLEAFF. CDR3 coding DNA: TGTGCCAGCAGTCGGGACAGCCTTGAAGCTTTCTTT.